This passage covers 30 T cell receptor beta chains from one sample sequenced in a study of blood T cell repertoires in COVID-19. The repertoire was sequenced with immunoSEQ multiplex PCR; TCRdb's copy has only in-frame clones and lacks some. The table lists roughly 200,000 clones, 75% to 90% of them singletons, with 6.2% in the top ten. Specimen: PBMCs or T cells enriched from blood (not recorded which). The receptors originated from a middle-aged man who had recovered from COVID-19.

The rearrangement links TRBV9 to TRBJ2-1, with TRBD1 as a possible D gene (6 bases). Trimming left V 3 bases short and J 4 bases short, with 17 bases between. CDR3 length equals 16 residues. The germline gives CDR1 SGDLS, CDR2 YYNGEE. CDR3 in amino acids: CASSDAENRVYNEQFF. DNA of the CDR3: TGTGCCAGCAGCGATGCCGAAAACAGGGTTTACAATGAGCAGTTCTTC.

The chain employs TRBV6-5 and TRBJ1-1; unclear D gene. CDR1 is MNHEY, CDR2 SVGAGI, per germline. This CDR3 spans 15 amino acids. Trimming took 6 bases from V and 1 from J, leaving 15 bases between them. CDR3 coding DNA: TGTGCCAGCAGCTCGGGGAGGGTGGGGAACACTGAAGCTTTCTTT. This sequence encodes CASSSGRVGNTEAFF.

This chain links TRBV28 with TRBJ1-5, with TRBD1 matching 7 bases. With 2 bases clipped from V and 7 bases from J, the junction kept 5 bases outside the gene matches. Germline-derived CDR1 and CDR2 are MDHEN and SYDVKM. The CDR3 covers 14 residues. This CDR3 is CASSLGQVSQPQHF. Here the CDR3 DNA reads TGTGCCAGCAGTTTAGGACAGGTATCCCAGCCCCAGCATTTT.

The chain couples TRBV5-5 to TRBJ2-5; TRBD1 agrees at 7 bases. Trimming took 4 bases from V and 5 from J; bases not matched to a gene: 14. CDR1 is SGHKS and CDR2 is YYEKEE in the germline V gene (reference sequence). There are 16 residues in the CDR3. CDR3 in DNA: TGTGCCAGCAGCGAGGTACGGGACAGTTGGGGCGAGACCCAGTACTTC. This codes for CASSEVRDSWGETQYF.

The rearrangement links TRBV19 to TRBJ1-1; possible D gene TRBD1, 6 bases. Trimming cost V 6 bases and J 5 bases, with 16 bases left between them. The CDR3 covers 14 residues. Germline V CDR1 and CDR2: LNHDA, SQIVND (reference sequence). The CDR3 DNA is TGTGCCAGTAGGGATGAGGGGGTGGTTACTGAAGCTTTCTTT. Amino acid sequence: CASRDEGVVTEAFF.

The chain couples TRBV18 to TRBJ2-6; D may be TRBD1 (5 bases). Trimming cost V 2 bases and J 0 bases, with 14 bases left between them. Germline CDR1 reads KGHSH; CDR2 reads LQKENI. The CDR3 consists of 18 residues. The CDR3 DNA follows: TGTGCCAGCTCACCATTTAGGGGCCTACGCTCTGGGGCCAACGTCCTGACTTTC. Translating gives CASSPFRGLRSGANVLTF.

The chain is built from TRBV5-1 and TRBJ1-2; no clear D. CDR3 length equals 14 residues. The V end was cut by 0 bases, the J end by 1 base, with 7 bases between. CDR1 SGHRS and CDR2 YFSETQ come from the germline V gene. The CDR3 DNA follows: TGCGCCAGCAGCTTGGACTACGGTAACTATGGCTACACCTTC. Translated: CASSLDYGNYGYTF.

The chain joins TRBV5-6 to TRBJ2-3; D is possibly TRBD1 (6 bases). The CDR3 sequence is 13 residues long. V lost 2 bases to trimming and J lost 6 bases, with 10 bases between them. Germline CDR1 and CDR2: SGHDT and YYEEEE. The CDR3 reads CASSLTGWDTQYF. The CDR3 coding sequence is TGTGCCAGCAGCTTAACAGGGTGGGATACGCAGTATTTT.

This clone was seen just once. The CDR3 spells CASSATGISGANVLTF. The CDR3, as DNA: TGTGCCAGCAGTGCGACAGGCATCTCTGGGGCCAACGTCCTGACTTTC. V gene TRBV2 combines with J gene TRBJ2-6; tentatively, D is TRBD1 (6 bases). This CDR3 is built from 16 residues. CDR1 and CDR2 from the germline V gene are SNHLY and FYNNEI. Trimming removed 4 bases at V and 0 bases at J, with 10 bases between.

This chain connects TRBV27 to TRBJ1-2; D not certain. V lost 3 bases and J 5 bases, leaving 13 bases between the germline ends. The CDR3 spans 14 residues. Germline lookup yields CDR1 MNHEY and CDR2 SMNVEV (reference sequence). CDR3 bases: TGTGCCAGCAGTTTGGCCAGGCGAGGGTATGGCTACACCTTC. Protein product: CASSLARRGYGYTF.

This clone was observed a handful of times. The chain combines TRBV28 with TRBJ2-7; D perhaps matches TRBD2 (5 bases). CDR3 length: 13 residues. Germline assignment: CDR1 MDHEN and CDR2 SYDVKM. Trimming took 4 bases from V and 9 from J, leaving 16 bases between them. The CDR3 region is CASSSNEGIRQYF. The DNA of the CDR3 is TGTGCCAGCAGTTCGAACGAGGGTATTCGGCAGTACTTC.

The chain employs TRBV9 and TRBJ2-2, with D tentatively TRBD2 (6 bases). Per germline, CDR1 SGDLS and CDR2 YYNGEE. Trimming removed 4 bases at V and 4 bases at J, with 17 bases between. The CDR3 is made up of 16 amino acids. CDR3 sequence (DNA): TGTGCCAGCAGCCCCCGTCCGGGGGTGGGCACCGGGGAGCTGTTTTTT. Its protein product is CASSPRPGVGTGELFF.

This clone was seen once. The V and J genes are TRBV28 and TRBJ1-1, with 8 bases fitting TRBD1. This CDR3 has 16 residues. Germline trimming cut 6 bases from V and 4 bases from J; bases unmatched to any gene: 13. Germline V gene sequence: CDR1 MDHEN, CDR2 SYDVKM. The CDR3 nucleotides read TGTGCCAGCAGCCTCGACCCAGGGGGCCGGAGCACTGAAGCTTTCTTT. It yields the protein CASSLDPGGRSTEAFF.

This chain links TRBV5-1 with TRBJ2-1; 8 nucleotides line up with TRBD2. The length of the CDR3 is 16 residues. The V and J ends lost 3 bases and 3 bases, in that order; junction bases with no gene match: 8. CDR1 SGHRS and CDR2 YFSETQ come from the germline V gene. In DNA form, the CDR3 reads TGCGCCAGCAGCTGGGCCGGGACTAGGATCTACAATGAGCAGTTCTTC. The encoded protein is CASSWAGTRIYNEQFF.

This chain connects TRBV27 to TRBJ1-5, with 7 bases lining up with TRBD1. In germline, CDR1 is MNHEY, CDR2 SMNVEV (reference sequence). The CDR3 sequence is 15 residues long. Trimming removed 2 bases from V and 0 bases from J; junction bases left unmatched: 1. As DNA, the CDR3 is TGTGCCAGCAGTTTAGAGGGGGCTAGCAATCAGCCCCAGCATTTT. It encodes CASSLEGASNQPQHF.

This chain joins TRBV3-1 (or the pseudogene TRBV3-2) and TRBJ1-2; TRBD1 aligns across 9 bases. Unmatched junction bases numbered 7, after V lost 8 bases and J lost 6 bases. CDR1 is LGHDT and CDR2 is YNNKEL in the germline V gene (reference sequence). The CDR3 extends over 13 amino acids. CDR3 in DNA: TGTGCCAGCGGCGGACAGGGGTCTCATGGCTACACCTTC. Its translation is CASGGQGSHGYTF.

The chain couples TRBV3-1 (or the pseudogene TRBV3-2) to TRBJ1-1; D unclear. Per the germline V gene, CDR1 is LGHDT and CDR2 is YNNKEL (reference sequence). With 3 bases removed from V and 3 bases from J, the gap between germline ends came to 11 bases. This CDR3 is built from 14 residues. The chain's CDR3 is CASSQDERDTEAFF. In DNA, the CDR3 is TGTGCCAGCAGCCAGGACGAGCGGGACACTGAAGCTTTCTTT.

The chain couples TRBV4-1 to TRBJ2-3, with 11 bases fitting TRBD1. This CDR3 has 19 amino acids. Germline V lookup: CDR1 MGHRA, CDR2 YSYEKL. V shed 0 bases and J 2 bases; nucleotides not matched to a gene: 10. CDR3 protein: CASSQDTHRGQGATDTQYF. The DNA for the CDR3 is TGCGCCAGCAGCCAAGATACGCACCGCGGACAGGGGGCCACAGATACGCAGTATTTT.

The rearrangement uses TRBV5-1 and TRBJ2-3; D uncertain. V lost 0 bases, J lost 4 bases, and 12 bases lay in between. This CDR3 contains 15 residues. CDR1 is SGHRS and CDR2 is YFSETQ in the germline V gene. CDR3 nucleotides: TGCGCCAGCAGCTTGGATGGTACCGAGGCAGATACGCAGTATTTT. Its translation: CASSLDGTEADTQYF.

J is TRBJ1-1 and V is TRBV25-1, with TRBD1 matching over 8 bases. CDR3 size: 14 residues. V was pared by 1 base and J by 4 bases, with 2 bases of the junction left unmatched. CDR1 is MGHDK and CDR2 is SYGVNS in the germline V gene. Here the CDR3 DNA reads TGTGCCAGCAGTGAATCGGGACAGGCCACTGAAGCTTTCTTT. Its translation is CASSESGQATEAFF.

Note on this clone: Other DNA sequences in this sample translate to the same CDR3. This sequence joins TRBV5-1 and TRBJ1-2; D unresolved. V was cut by 0 bases and J by 2 bases, with 5 bases left in between. Germline values: CDR1 SGHRS, CDR2 YFSETQ. The CDR3 sequence is 13 residues long. CDR3: CASSLDSNYGYTF. The CDR3 DNA sequence: TGCGCCAGCAGCTTGGACAGCAACTATGGCTACACCTTC.

This clone was seen a few times. This sequence joins TRBV27 and TRBJ2-5; the D gene is possibly TRBD1 (6 bases). Per germline, CDR1 MNHEY and CDR2 SMNVEV (reference sequence). CDR3 length: 13 amino acids. The V end lost 4 bases, the J end lost 2 bases, and 8 bases lay between the germline ends. CDR3 residues: CASSWDIQETQYF. CDR3 coding DNA: TGTGCCAGCAGTTGGGACATTCAAGAGACCCAGTACTTC.

J is TRBJ2-3 and V is TRBV6-5, with TRBD2 as a possible D gene (6 bases). This CDR3 has 14 amino acids. The germline V and J ends were trimmed by 6 bases and 2 bases, with 12 bases remaining between them. Germline V gives CDR1 MNHEY, CDR2 SVGAGI. CDR3 sequence reads: CASRAGLVTDTQYF. The CDR3 DNA follows: TGTGCCAGCAGGGCGGGACTGGTCACAGATACGCAGTATTTT.

The chain links TRBV7-9 to TRBJ1-1, with 8 bases aligning to TRBD1. Germline V gives CDR1 SEHNR, CDR2 FQNEAQ (reference sequence). CDR3 length equals 17 residues. The V segment lost 5 bases and the J segment 0 bases; nucleotides outside the gene matches: 11. The CDR3 DNA reads TGTGCCAGCAGCAGAGACAGGGGCACTCACATGAACACTGAAGCTTTCTTT. It is translated as CASSRDRGTHMNTEAFF.

V usage is TRBV19 and J usage is TRBJ1-2; tentatively, D is TRBD1 (6 bases). V lost 2 bases to trimming and J lost 6 bases, with 10 bases between them. The CDR3 runs 13 residues. Germline V lookup: CDR1 LNHDA, CDR2 SQIVND (reference sequence). DNA of the CDR3: TGTGCCAGTAGTATAAGGGGGACCGATGGCTACACCTTC. Translated, it gives CASSIRGTDGYTF.

The sample holds one count of this clone. The V and J genes are TRBV7-6 and TRBJ2-3; D ambiguous. The CDR3 is made up of 14 amino acids. V lost 3 bases and J lost 3, with 10 bases in between. Germline lookup yields CDR1 SGHVS and CDR2 FNYEAQ. The CDR3 here is CASSFGLYTDTQYF. In DNA form, the CDR3 reads TGTGCCAGCAGCTTTGGGCTCTATACAGATACGCAGTATTTT.

This clone was counted only a few times. V gene TRBV18 combines with J gene TRBJ1-2, with TRBD1 matching over 9 bases. The trim removed 2 bases at V and 2 bases at J, leaving 6 bases unmatched. The CDR3 contains 16 residues. CDR1 and CDR2 (germline): KGHSH, LQKENI. CDR3 loop: CASSPTRDRENYGYTF. CDR3 in DNA: TGTGCCAGCTCACCAACACGGGACAGGGAAAACTATGGCTACACCTTC. Together with reference TRBV18 and TRBJ1-2, the CDR3 gives the full variable domain: NAGVMQNPRHLVRRRGQEARLRCSPMKGHSHVYWYRQLPEEGLKFMVYLQKENIIDESGMPKERFSAEFPKEGPSILRIQQVVRGDSAAYFCASSPTRDRENYGYTFGSGTRLTVV.

The chain joins TRBV4-1 to TRBJ2-7; D is possibly TRBD1 (5 bases). Germline CDR1 is MGHRA and CDR2 is YSYEKL. This CDR3 has 14 residues. Trimming left V 1 base short and J 3 bases short, with 10 bases between. The CDR3 DNA sequence: TGCGCCAGCAGCCAAGTGGGGCTACACTACGAGCAGTACTTC. Amino acid sequence: CASSQVGLHYEQYF.

This chain joins TRBV9 and TRBJ2-2; 15 nucleotides line up with TRBD2. Germline CDR1 and CDR2: SGDLS and YYNGEE. The CDR3 extends over 18 amino acids. J was trimmed by 5 bases and V by 4 bases; bases with no gene match: 9. The CDR3 nucleotides are TGTGCCAGCAGCTCGCCGGGACTAGCGGGAGGTGGGACCGGGGAGCTGTTTTTT. Translating gives CASSSPGLAGGGTGELFF.

The genes are TRBV12-3 or TRBV12-4 and TRBJ1-5; possibly TRBD1 for D (6 bases). The CDR3 covers 12 residues. Trimming removed 6 bases at V and 7 bases at J, with 10 bases between. CDR3 sequence: CASSQGNQPQHF. Written as DNA, the CDR3 is TGTGCCAGCAGCCAGGGGAACCAGCCCCAGCATTTT.